This T cell receptor (beta chain) was captured in a study of blood T cell repertoires in COVID-19 (dated by TCRdb to 2019 to 2021). Broadly, across the study: Samples from collaborators originated in the United States, Italy and Spain and spanned both the acute and convalescent phases of COVID-19. The material from the prospective study consisted of cDNA or gDNA derived from T cells, B-cell-depleted T cells, or PBMCs. Subjects who had been exposed to COVID-19, were actively infected with it, or had recovered from it provided the deeply sampled blood TCRbeta repertoires that made up the dataset. The repertoires were released in a freely available public database intended as a resource for research on the immune response to SARS-CoV-2. Samples were obtained from the ongoing ImmuneRACE study (first 160 participants) and from 1,000 to 1,500 subjects provided by 6 global collaborators. Nearly every sample came with metadata listing a de-identified subject ID, COVID-19 status, age in years and sex. Where available, HLA class I and class II types were obtained from metadata supplied by the sample provider rather than from assay-based typing.

Whole blood was collected in K2EDTA tubes by collaborating institutions according to the institutions' own protocols. For TCRbeta analysis, collaborator samples were shipped as frozen whole blood, as isolated PBMCs, or as DNA extracted from either sample type. Results and caveats for the whole study, not just this receptor: Clinical and demographic metadata were provided uncurated, with the amount varying by source and participant.

In the germline V gene, CDR1 corresponds to SGHVS and CDR2 to FQNEAQ. Between the V and J ends, shortened by 1 base and 6 bases respectively, the junction contains 11 bases. From its cysteine to its phenylalanine, the CDR3 spans 14 amino acids. CDR3 DNA only is kept here, 42 bases in frame from base 1. TCRbeta CDR3 regions were amplified from genomic DNA by means of the immunoSEQ Assay, a bias-controlled multiplex PCR. Regarding the original processing steps: The number of nucleated cells in each sample was estimated from the amplification of reference gene primers within the assay. To quantify the absolute abundance of each unique TCRbeta CDR3 rearrangement, sequence reads were collapsed and filtered. For each sample, productive Simpson clonality was calculated by taking the square root of Simpson's diversity index across productive rearrangements. In TCRdb, the immuneACCESS table is reduced to in-frame sequences with V and J assigned. These tables do not hold every clone; where another copy was compared, an unresolved V gene accounts for under half, and the others remain unexplained. D and trimming come from the DNA, and the V and J calls and clone size come from that table. Within this sample are about 110,000 clones, with around 89% of them counted one time only. Approximately 5% of the sample is in the top ten clones.

As to this clone: No antigen is known for it. No clone much larger than this one lies a single base away; base qualities are absent.

The rearranged chain carries TRBV7-8 and TRBJ2-3; the D segment could be TRBD2, given 5 matching bases. Source material: peripheral blood. The source is a man in his forties with active or convalescent COVID-19. At the DNA level, the sequence is TGTGCCAGCAGCTTAGAAGAGGGCCGCGATACGCAGTATTTT. Its amino acids are CASSLEEGRDTQYF.